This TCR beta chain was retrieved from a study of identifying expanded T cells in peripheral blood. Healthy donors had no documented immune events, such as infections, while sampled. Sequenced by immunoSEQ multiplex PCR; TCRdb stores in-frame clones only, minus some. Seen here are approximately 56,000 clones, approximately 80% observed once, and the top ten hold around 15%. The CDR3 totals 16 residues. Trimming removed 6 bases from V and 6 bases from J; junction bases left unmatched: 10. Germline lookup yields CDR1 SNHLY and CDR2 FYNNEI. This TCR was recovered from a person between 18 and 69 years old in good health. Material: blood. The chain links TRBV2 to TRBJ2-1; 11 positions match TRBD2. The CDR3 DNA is TGTGCCAGCAGCCTTAGCGGGGGGGCCCACTCCAATGAGCAGTTCTTC. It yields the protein CASSLSGGAHSNEQFF.